This paragraph covers one T cell receptor beta chain sequence. This sample was taken from a study of siplizumab effects on memory and regulatory T cells. The CDR3 runs 15 residues. Trimming cost V 2 bases and J 0 bases; bases outside gene matches: 0. Germline V lookup: CDR1 MNHEY, CDR2 SVGAGI. Assayed TCR templates numbered 80,000 to 100,000 for each sample. The method was immunoSEQ multiplex PCR; TCRdb's version includes in-frame clones alone and lacks a portion of them. The sample yields about 110,000 clones, about 92% seen once. Material for sequencing was CD4+ T cells sorted from blood. This clonotype was obtained from a human donor in good health. The V call is TRBV6-5, the J call TRBJ2-2; 7 bases map to TRBD2. For the CDR3, the DNA is TGTGCCAGCAGTTACGGGAGGGCGAACACCGGGGAGCTGTTTTTT. Amino acids: CASSYGRANTGELFF.